This T cell receptor beta chain was retrieved from a study of CD8+ T cells in alopecia areata. Remarks on this clone: No antigen is known for it.

Deletions cut 4 bases from V and 4 bases from J, with 7 bases between. Germline loops: CDR1 MGHRA, CDR2 YSYEKL. The CDR3 sequence is 12 residues long. Sorting of PBMCs yielded the CD4+ and CD8+ T cells. Study-level findings and limits: Clonality was higher in lesional than normal scalp, especially in alopecia totalis/universalis. The study found TCR sharing across patients less clear than in mice, possibly for HLA reasons. Sequencing of scalp tissue also captures the resident alphabeta T cells of normal skin.

The sequencing template was cDNA reverse transcribed from extracted RNA. Libraries were prepared by immunoSEQ multiplex PCR; TCRdb keeps only in-frame clonotypes and omits some of them. The sample contains around 190,000 clones, roughly 50% of which appear only once. Sequenced input: CD8+ T cells sorted from blood. V usage is TRBV4-1 and J usage is TRBJ1-2; D not resolved. The source of this sequence is a human donor in good health. The CDR3 here is CASSPAGYGYTF. The CDR3 nucleotides are TGCGCCAGCAGCCCGGCCGGCTATGGCTACACCTTC.